The clone carrying this T cell receptor (beta chain) was observed many times. One entry per CDR3 protein results from TCRdb running MiXCR on the PCR reads. The sample holds about 40,000 distinct CDR3 sequences, around a sixth seen once. The data are from a study of molecular identifiers for immune sequencing clone quantification. The CDR3 contains 14 residues. With 3 bases removed from V and 0 bases from J, the gap between germline ends came to 6 bases. This rearrangement joins TRBV12-3 or TRBV12-4 to TRBJ2-1; D is undetermined. This sequence originates from a human donor in good health. Some libraries in this study had Jurkat cell RNA spiked in. Sequencing was performed on naive CD8+ T cells from blood, with Jurkat cell RNA spiked in. As to subset: FACS-sorted CD8+CD4-CCR7+CD45RA+ naive T cells. The CDR3 DNA reads as TGTGCCAGCAGTTTCTGGAGCTCCTACAATGAGCAGTTCTTC. This sequence encodes CASSFWSSYNEQFF.